The present TCR beta chain was sequenced within a study of HIV-infected children after antiretroviral therapy interruption (dated by TCRdb to the late 2010s). In terms of the full investigation: All eight included children had a CD4+ count above 500 and a viral load below 50 copies/ml, with four on planned treatment interruption and four on continuous treatment. Median age was approximately 9.3 years in the interruption group and about 8 years in the continuous treatment group. Exposure to EBV and CMV had been recorded for most participating children. In the interruption arm, samples were obtained at week 0, week 12, end of interruption (week 24 or 48), and about 3 years after study end. Continuous-treatment samples were analyzed from corresponding weeks 0, 48 and 150. Alongside thymic output measurements, TCR repertoires of children on planned treatment interruption were compared with TCR repertoires of children on continuous antiretroviral treatment. Overall results and qualifications from the work: The low number of patients is a limitation and the data should be interpreted with caution. Minor non-naive CD45RA+ populations such as EMRA or stem memory cells might have been included among the sorted CD45RA+ naive cells. In the naive CD4+ repertoires of PTI patients, CDR3 sharing between time points dropped after the start of interruption, while many sequences were shared between the end of interruption and 3 years later. An increase in the naive CD4+ Gini coefficient was observed by the end of treatment interruption, suggesting clonal expansion, and a return to baseline was observed by 3 years.

The sample holds many counts of this clonotype. What this receptor recognizes is not known. Base qualities were left out, and no much larger clone turns up one base away. The treatment or condition tag for this specimen amounts to: PENTA 11 planned treatment interruption arm or continuous ART arm. The participants were children from the United Kingdom between 2 and 15 years old who had been on ART with at least three drugs for 24 weeks or longer. The study required cryopreserved PBMCs containing at least 5 million viable cells, and a few candidate patients were excluded because of low viable PBMC yield. Using a FACSAria III cell sorter, naive CD4+ CD45RA+ CD45RO- T cells were FACS-sorted out of thawed PBMCs. The sorted cells were fixed, and RNA was then extracted with the RNeasy FFPE kit and afterward with the RNeasy Micro kit. Library generation was performed with 3' RACE. TCR libraries were generated from RNA by a 3' RACE protocol incorporating unique molecular identifiers so that PCR amplification bias could be corrected. Up to 12 amplicon libraries were pooled and sequenced on an Illumina MiSeq with v2 2x250 paired-end chemistry. Regarding the original processing steps: Decombinator was used to process the reads, assigning V and J genes and CDR3 and applying barcode-based correction of errors and PCR bias. Repertoires were subsampled to equal depth before Gini coefficients were calculated with the R ineq package. GLIPH, Hamming distance and a shared triplet metric were used to assess CDR3 similarity. TCRdb cleaned the public reads at Q25 with fastp, built clones with MiXCR and kept in-frame beta chains. Each entry merges the rows of one CDR3 protein and shows their most common DNA and genes. The V and J calls and clone size come from TCRdb's table, not from the authors' own analysis. The sample profile shows some 90,000 distinct CDR3 sequences; around 6.9% of them were found once. 0.85% to 1.3% of the sample goes to the ten largest clones.

CDR1 DFQATT and CDR2 SNEGSKA are derived from the germline V gene (reference sequence). The CDR3 holds 14 amino acids from the cysteine to the phenylalanine. The CDR3 DNA has 42 bases and is translated from base 1. V lost 3 bases and J lost 2 bases; the stretch between them is 11 bases long. The clonotype comes from a pool of human donors with HIV. The chain employs TRBV20-1 and TRBJ2-1, with no confident D gene call. The sequencing here drew on CD45RA+ CD4+ T cells from PBMCs, pooled from several time points, taken from a donor given antiretroviral therapy, either interrupted or continuous. The cell subset or site label, read with the paper, signifies: naive CD4+ CD45RA+ CD45RO- T cells. This receptor carries the CDR3 CSASALDPYNEQFF. The nucleotides read TGCAGTGCTAGTGCCCTCGACCCCTACAATGAGCAGTTCTTC.